Presented here are 9 T cell receptor beta chains from one specimen sequenced in a study of blood T cell repertoires in COVID-19 (TCRdb year 2020). The method was the immunoSEQ multiplex PCR assay. Imported from immuneACCESS, the table was reduced by TCRdb to in-frame sequences with V and J called. These copies leave out some clones; in studies compared against another copy, an unresolved V gene accounts for under half, and the cause of the remainder is not known. This sample comprises nearly 200,000 clones, about 80% of them detected only once. The ten biggest clones cover approximately 7.2% of the sample. The sample consisted of peripheral blood. These receptors came from a human donor with acute or convalescent COVID-19. The donor label of this sample is uncertain.

The V and J genes are TRBV27 and TRBJ2-5, with no clear D. Trimming cost V 5 bases and J 5 bases, with 18 bases left between them. The length of the CDR3 is 15 residues. From germline, CDR1 is MNHEY and CDR2 SMNVEV (reference sequence). The CDR3 loop is CASSPLERLRETQYF. CDR3 nucleotide sequence: TGTGCCAGCAGTCCCCTGGAGAGGCTCCGGGAGACCCAGTACTTC.

This clone came up a few times. This sequence joins TRBV29-1 and TRBJ1-2; 7 positions agree with TRBD1. CDR1 is SQVTM, CDR2 ANQGSEA, per germline. This CDR3 has 11 residues. Unmatched junction bases numbered 6, after V lost 6 bases and J lost 8 bases. The CDR3 spells CSVNQGEGYTF. In DNA, the CDR3 is TGCAGCGTCAATCAGGGGGAAGGCTACACCTTC.

The rearrangement joins TRBV6-5 to TRBJ1-2; D is unclear. Germline V gives CDR1 MNHEY, CDR2 SVGAGI. Deletions cut 2 bases from V and 5 bases from J, with 12 bases between. CDR3 length: 14 residues. The CDR3 nucleotides read TGTGCCAGCAGTTACCGACCTACAGATTATGGCTACACCTTC. Translating it yields CASSYRPTDYGYTF.

The table lists this clone with a count of one. The chain uses TRBV7-2 and TRBJ2-7; D is possibly TRBD1 (5 bases). This CDR3 has 14 amino acids. Looked up from germline, CDR1 is SGHTA and CDR2 is FQGNSA. Trimming removed 2 bases at V and 0 bases at J, with 8 bases between. The CDR3 DNA reads as TGTGCCAGCAGCTTACTTCAGGGCTCCTACGAGCAGTACTTC. This encodes CASSLLQGSYEQYF.

J is TRBJ1-6 and V is TRBV2; D remains ambiguous. The CDR3 runs to 14 residues. CDR1 is SNHLY and CDR2 is FYNNEI in the germline V gene. V lost 6 bases and J 12 bases, leaving 18 bases between the germline ends. CDR3 bases: TGTGCCAGCAGGCCGGCCGGGTCCCCTAAACCCCTCCACTTT. It yields the protein CASRPAGSPKPLHF. Drawing the rest from reference TRBV2 and TRBJ1-6, the complete variable domain is EPEVTQTPSHQVTQMGQEVILRCVPISNHLYFYWYRQILGQKVEFLVSFYNNEISEKSEIFDDQFSVERPDGSNFTLKIRSTKLEDSAMYFCASRPAGSPKPLHFGNGTRLTVT.

The V and J genes are TRBV7-9 and TRBJ2-5, with 9 bases aligning to TRBD2. Germline V gene lookup returns CDR1 SEHNR and CDR2 FQNEAQ (reference sequence). This CDR3 comprises 18 residues. The V and J ends lost 2 bases and 5 bases, in that order; junction bases with no gene match: 15. The CDR3 sequence: CASSLMGSAGGPRETQYF. The CDR3 DNA is TGTGCCAGCAGCTTAATGGGAAGCGCGGGAGGGCCCCGGGAGACCCAGTACTTC.

CDR3 sequence reads: CASSRTGTLQAGELFF. In DNA, the CDR3 is TGTGCCAGCAGCCGGACCGGGACTCTTCAAGCCGGGGAGCTGTTTTTT. The chain links TRBV11-2 to TRBJ2-2; tentative D call: TRBD2 (6 bases). The CDR3 loop spans 16 amino acids. Germline loops: CDR1 SGHAT, CDR2 FQNNGV. The V and J ends lost 5 bases and 6 bases respectively, with 19 bases between them.

This chain connects TRBV19 to TRBJ1-3; D ambiguous. Trimming took 7 bases from V and 0 from J, leaving 13 bases between them. Germline lookup yields CDR1 LNHDA and CDR2 SQIVND (reference sequence). The CDR3 contains 15 residues. CDR3 sequence reads: CASTPLDSSGNTIYF. In DNA form, the CDR3 reads TGTGCCAGTACCCCCCTTGACTCCTCTGGAAACACCATATATTTT.

The rearrangement uses TRBV6-1 and TRBJ1-2, with D possibly TRBD1 on 6 matching bases. The CDR3 consists of 16 residues. In germline, CDR1 is MNHNS, CDR2 SASEGT. V was clipped by 1 base and J by 8 bases, with 20 bases between them. The chain's CDR3 is CASSEGGTPTGEGYTF. In DNA form, the CDR3 reads TGTGCCAGCAGTGAAGGGGGGACACCCACCGGTGAAGGCTACACCTTC.